This T cell receptor (beta chain) derives from a study of CD8+CD57+ T cells in acquired aplastic anemia. The wider study: The sorted CD4+ and CD8+ cells yielded an average around 3.4 ug of DNA.

TCR beta VDJ combinations and CDR3 sequences were profiled from genomic DNA. Each CDR3 protein gets one entry after TCRdb re-called the reads with MiXCR. The table lists some 170,000 distinct CDR3 sequences, roughly 65% of them singletons. Sequencing was done on patients that had shown CD8+CD57+ cell expansion by flow cytometry. Blood came from patients not yet given any therapy. Ten or more counts support this clonotype. What it recognizes is unknown. Between the trimmed V and J ends, which lost 1 base and 3 bases, there was a span of 12 bases. The V gene's germline CDR1 is DFQATT and CDR2 SNEGSKA (reference sequence). This CDR3 is 14 amino acids long. Study-wide results and limits: The CD8+ Simpson's diversity of patients and controls was not significantly different. Around 29 CD8+ CDR3 sequences were shared between patients and controls.

V and J are TRBV20-1 and TRBJ1-1; D may be TRBD1 (6 bases). This receptor was identified in a human donor with aplastic anemia. The sample comprised sorted CD4+, CD8+, or CD8+CD57+ T cells (not recorded which) from PBMCs. This CDR3 is CSARGAKGDTEAFF. As DNA, the CDR3 is TGCAGTGCTAGAGGGGCCAAGGGGGACACTGAAGCTTTCTTT.